This entry concerns a single T cell receptor (beta chain). These data are taken from a study of control samples from healthy donors and cancer patients. Sequenced by immunoSEQ multiplex PCR; TCRdb stores in-frame clones only, minus some. Altogether approximately 160,000 clones are present, 85% to 95% being singletons, with the ten largest covering over 1.3%. The germline gives CDR1 SNHLY, CDR2 FYNNEI. The CDR3 sequence is 15 residues long. Trimming at V came to 5 bases and at J to 3 bases, leaving 7 bases not matched to a gene. The chain recombines TRBV2 with TRBJ1-3; 7 bases are a match to TRBD1. Input material: blood. This TCR was sampled from a woman younger than 35 in good health. CDR3 sequence: CASSLRGQIGNTIYF. Written as DNA, the CDR3 is TGTGCCAGCAGTCTTAGGGGGCAAATTGGAAACACCATATATTTT.